The clone carrying this T cell receptor beta chain was observed a single time. The antigen remains undetermined. Treatment here: oral pan-JAK inhibitor, 5-10 mg twice daily. The CDR3 runs to 14 residues. V lost 0 bases and J lost 6, with 12 bases in between. Germline CDR1 SGHRS, CDR2 YFSETQ. The data stem from a study of CD8+ T cells in alopecia areata. The study's findings and limits: Expanded CD8+ clones among the top 100, and scalp clonality, were significantly decreased by tofacitinib. Persistence of many expanded lesional clones was seen in scalp and blood during tofacitinib.

cDNA reverse transcribed from extracted RNA served as the sequencing template. Profiled with immunoSEQ multiplex PCR; TCRdb holds only in-frame clones, not every one. Among around 270,000 clones, roughly 50% were seen once, and the ten largest hold more than 1.5%. The receptor's source is a human donor with alopecia areata. The sequencing here drew on CD4+ T cells sorted from blood, taken at week 24, from a patient treated with tofacitinib. This chain uses TRBV5-1 with TRBJ1-2, with D unresolved. The CDR3 nucleotides read TGCGCCAGCAGCTTGGGGACCCGGACGGATGGCTACACCTTC. Residues: CASSLGTRTDGYTF.